Each of the 11 T cell receptor beta chains below was sequenced from the same sample in a study of blood T cells in healthy people across ages (dated by TCRdb to the mid-2010s). Library prep was done by 5' RACE. Reads for this sample came from an Illumina HiSeq 2500. The second PCR ran for about 7 to 11 cycles and used a J-beta primer mix along with a sample-barcoded 5' primer. Starting from the raw public reads, TCRdb applied fastp trimming at Q25, assembled clones with MiXCR and retained in-frame beta chains. A single entry per CDR3 protein holds the most common genes and DNA from its merged rows. In this sample the table shows 1,100,000 or so distinct CDR3 sequences, over 35% of which occur a single time. Approximately 19% of the sample goes to the ten largest clones. What was sequenced was blood. Receptors were obtained from a woman in her sixties or seventies in good health.

This clonotype was seen a handful of times. The chain is built from TRBV2 and TRBJ2-1, with D uncertain. The CDR3 sequence is 13 residues long. Between the trimmed V and J ends, which lost 9 bases and 6 bases, there was a span of 15 bases. CDR1 is SNHLY, CDR2 FYNNEI, per germline. CDR3 sequence (DNA): TGTGCCAGGGAGTTGGGGTTCCGCAATGAGCAGTTCTTC. Translating gives CARELGFRNEQFF.

The rearrangement links TRBV6-2 or TRBV6-3 to TRBJ2-3; 9 nucleotides match TRBD1. V was pared by 8 bases and J by 5 bases, with 8 bases of the junction left unmatched. This CDR3 comprises 14 residues. Germline V gives CDR1 MNHEY, CDR2 SVGEGT. The CDR3 reads CASGTTTGGDTQYF. In DNA, the CDR3 is TGTGCCAGCGGCACGACGACAGGGGGAGATACGCAGTATTTT.

This clonotype has more than one count but fewer than ten. This chain links TRBV2 with TRBJ2-1, with D unresolved. The CDR3 is 15 residues long. The V end lost 5 bases, the J end lost 3 bases, and 14 bases lay between the germline ends. In germline, CDR1 is SNHLY, CDR2 FYNNEI. The CDR3 loop reads CASSLVSGNYNEQFF. Here the CDR3 DNA reads TGTGCCAGCAGTCTAGTCTCGGGTAACTACAATGAGCAGTTCTTC.

This chain links TRBV7-6 with TRBJ2-3; 8 bases are shared with TRBD2. The V gene end was trimmed by 2 bases and the J gene end by 1 base; junction bases not matched to a gene: 5. Looked up from germline, CDR1 is SGHVS and CDR2 is FNYEAQ. The CDR3 has 16 residues. CDR3 DNA: TGTGCCAGCAGCTTACCCAGCGGGAGCGGCACAGATACGCAGTATTTT. Translating gives CASSLPSGSGTDTQYF. The full variable domain, completed using reference TRBV7-6 and TRBJ2-3, is GAGVSQSPRYKVTKRGQDVALRCDPISGHVSLYWYRQALGQGPEFLTYFNYEAQQDKSGLPNDRFSAERPEGSISTLTIQRTEQRDSAMYRCASSLPSGSGTDTQYFGPGTRLTVL.

V is TRBV5-1 and J is TRBJ2-3; D is ambiguous. This CDR3 spans 14 amino acids. Germline V gene lookup returns CDR1 SGHRS and CDR2 YFSETQ. The V and J ends lost 3 bases and 4 bases respectively, with 12 bases between them. CDR3 protein: CASSYNGRADTQYF. The CDR3 nucleotides are TGCGCCAGCAGCTACAACGGAAGGGCAGATACGCAGTATTTT.

This clonotype appeared a few times. The chain carries TRBV18 and TRBJ2-5; 11 bases map to TRBD2. Germline V gives CDR1 KGHSH, CDR2 LQKENI. After removal of 2 bases from V and 2 bases from J, the junction contained 4 bases not matched to a gene. This CDR3 region has 16 residues. Here the CDR3 reads CASSPLTSGIQETQYF. Written as DNA, the CDR3 is TGTGCCAGCTCACCATTGACTAGCGGGATACAAGAGACCCAGTACTTC.

This clonotype was counted between two and nine times. This rearrangement joins TRBV10-3 to TRBJ2-3, with 7 nucleotides matching TRBD2. Germline trimming cut 8 bases from V and 1 base from J; bases unmatched to any gene: 9. This CDR3 region has 15 residues. Per the germline V gene, CDR1 is ENHRY and CDR2 is SYGVKD. The CDR3 loop reads CAIAPLAAGTDTQYF. Written as DNA, the CDR3 is TGTGCCATCGCCCCTCTAGCGGCGGGCACAGATACGCAGTATTTT.

The genes are TRBV7-2 and TRBJ1-2; D remains ambiguous. Deletions cut 0 bases from V and 12 bases from J, with 14 bases between. The germline gives CDR1 SGHTA, CDR2 FQGNSA. The CDR3 spans 13 residues. In nucleotides, the CDR3 is TGTGCCAGCAGCTTAGCAGCGGGGTCCGGCCACACCTTC. Translated: CASSLAAGSGHTF.

This clonotype was detected a few times. The rearrangement joins TRBV6-5 to TRBJ2-5; TRBD2 matches at 10 bases. With V trimmed by 5 bases and J by 5 bases, 11 bases remained unmatched. The CDR3 is 16 residues long. Per the germline V gene, CDR1 is MNHEY and CDR2 is SVGAGI. The CDR3 spells CASSRPGLANRETQYF. CDR3 coding DNA: TGTGCCAGCAGTAGGCCGGGACTAGCGAACCGGGAGACCCAGTACTTC.

In its sample, this clonotype was seen a few times. DNA of the CDR3: TGCGCCAGCAGCCAAGAATCCGGGAGCGGGTATAGCACAGATACGCAGTATTTT. This codes for CASSQESGSGYSTDTQYF. The rearrangement joins TRBV4-1 to TRBJ2-3, with D possibly matching TRBD2 (6 bases). Germline-derived CDR1 and CDR2 are MGHRA and YSYEKL. V lost 0 bases and J 0 bases, leaving 16 bases between the germline ends. The CDR3 has 18 amino acids.

The chain couples TRBV5-5 to TRBJ1-2; D not resolved. V shed 0 bases and J shed 5 bases, with 14 bases lying between them. This CDR3 region has 15 residues. Germline V gives CDR1 SGHKS, CDR2 YYEKEE (reference sequence). CDR3 bases: TGTGCCAGCAGCTTGGAGGACGTGGCGGAGTATGGCTACACCTTC. Translated, it gives CASSLEDVAEYGYTF.